This section outlines one TCR beta chain sequence together with its context. Generated by immunoSEQ multiplex PCR, the TCRdb table keeps only in-frame clones and is missing some. The sample carries 90,000 to 150,000 clones, approximately 91% recorded once. Donors came from a validation cohort of over a hundred subjects, distinct from the first 666-subject cohort. This entry belongs to a study of cytomegalovirus exposure and HLA in healthy donors. The V gene lost 4 bases and the J gene lost 3 bases, with 13 bases spanning the gap. The CDR3 consists of 14 residues. Germline assignment: CDR1 SNHLY and CDR2 FYNNEI.

This clonotype was obtained from a man aged 18 to 35 in good health and CMV-seropositive. This chain links TRBV2 with TRBJ2-7, with a tentative D call TRBD2 (6 bases). Input material: PBMCs. CDR3 sequence reads: CASSASELYYEQYF. For the CDR3, the DNA is TGTGCCAGCAGTGCTAGCGAATTATACTACGAGCAGTACTTC.